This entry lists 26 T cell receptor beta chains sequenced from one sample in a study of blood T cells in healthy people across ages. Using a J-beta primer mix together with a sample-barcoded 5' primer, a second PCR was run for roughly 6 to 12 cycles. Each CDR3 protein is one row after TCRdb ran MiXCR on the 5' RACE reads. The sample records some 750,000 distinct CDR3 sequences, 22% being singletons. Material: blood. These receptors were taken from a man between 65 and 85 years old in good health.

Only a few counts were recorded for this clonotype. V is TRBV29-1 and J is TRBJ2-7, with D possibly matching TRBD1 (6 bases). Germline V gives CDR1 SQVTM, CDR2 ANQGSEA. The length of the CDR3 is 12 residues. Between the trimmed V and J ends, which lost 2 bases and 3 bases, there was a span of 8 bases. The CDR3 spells CSVETGNYEQYV. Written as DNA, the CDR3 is TGCAGCGTTGAAACAGGGAACTACGAGCAGTACGTC.

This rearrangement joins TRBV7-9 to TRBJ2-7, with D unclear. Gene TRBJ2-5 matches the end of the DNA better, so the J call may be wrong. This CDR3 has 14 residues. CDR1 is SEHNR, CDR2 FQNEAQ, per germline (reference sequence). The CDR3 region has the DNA TGTGCCAGCAGCTTAGGGAATATTCAGGAGACCCAGTACTTC. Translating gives CASSLGNIQETQYF.

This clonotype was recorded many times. CDR3 residues: CASSPPQREGSYEQYF. The CDR3 DNA sequence: TGTGCCAGCTCACCACCACAAAGGGAGGGGTCCTACGAGCAGTACTTC. The V gene is TRBV18, the J gene TRBJ2-7, with TRBD2 identical over 7 bases. The CDR3 is made up of 16 amino acids. V dropped 0 bases and J dropped 1; count of bases not matched to a gene: 6. CDR1 KGHSH and CDR2 LQKENI come from the germline V gene. The full variable domain, its missing parts supplied by reference TRBV18 and TRBJ2-7, is NAGVMQNPRHLVRRRGQEARLRCSPMKGHSHVYWYRQLPEEGLKFMVYLQKENIIDESGMPKERFSAEFPKEGPSILRIQQVVRGDSAAYFCASSPPQREGSYEQYFGPGTRLTVT.

The CDR3, as DNA: TGTGCCAGCAGCTTAGCAGGCAGGGGGCGTGTGGGCTACACCTTC. Protein product: CASSLAGRGRVGYTF. The rearrangement uses TRBV7-2 and TRBJ1-2; 8 bases match TRBD1. The CDR3 loop spans 15 amino acids. Germline V gene data show CDR1 as SGHTA and CDR2 as FQGNSA. After removal of 0 bases from V and 8 bases from J, the junction contained 8 bases not matched to a gene. Variable domain in full (rest from reference TRBV7-2 and TRBJ1-2): GAGVSQSPSNKVTEKGKDVELRCDPISGHTALYWYRQSLGQGLEFLIYFQGNSAPDKSGLPSDRFSAERTGGSVSTLTIQRTQQEDSAVYLCASSLAGRGRVGYTFGSGTRLTVV.

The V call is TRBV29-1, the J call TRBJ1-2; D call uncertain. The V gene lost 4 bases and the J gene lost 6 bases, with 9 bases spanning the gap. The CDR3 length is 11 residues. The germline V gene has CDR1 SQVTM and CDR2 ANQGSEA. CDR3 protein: CSVGSGHGYTF. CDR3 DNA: TGCAGCGTTGGGTCTGGGCATGGCTACACCTTC.

The CDR3, as DNA: TGTGCCAGCAGCCAAGGGGACAGGGACACTGAAGCTTTCTTT. Its translation is CASSQGDRDTEAFF. This chain uses TRBV3-1 with TRBJ1-1; 9 nucleotides match TRBD1. The CDR3 loop spans 14 amino acids. Looked up from germline, CDR1 is LGHDT and CDR2 is YNNKEL (reference sequence). Losses at the gene ends were 1 base for V and 3 bases for J; bases not matched to a gene: 0.

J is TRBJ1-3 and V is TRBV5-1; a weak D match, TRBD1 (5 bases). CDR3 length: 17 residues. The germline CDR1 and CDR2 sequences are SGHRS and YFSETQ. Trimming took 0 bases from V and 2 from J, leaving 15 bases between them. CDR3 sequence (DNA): TGCGCCAGCAGCTTGGAAGGGGATATGTCCACTGGAAACACCATATATTTT. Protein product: CASSLEGDMSTGNTIYF.

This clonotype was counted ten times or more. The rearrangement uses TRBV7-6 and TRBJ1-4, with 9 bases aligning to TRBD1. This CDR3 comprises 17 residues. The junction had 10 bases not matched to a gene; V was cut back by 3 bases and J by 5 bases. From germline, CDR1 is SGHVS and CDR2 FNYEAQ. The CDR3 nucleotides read TGTGCCAGCAGCTTGGGACCACAGGGGGCGATAAATGAAAAACTGTTTTTT. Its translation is CASSLGPQGAINEKLFF.

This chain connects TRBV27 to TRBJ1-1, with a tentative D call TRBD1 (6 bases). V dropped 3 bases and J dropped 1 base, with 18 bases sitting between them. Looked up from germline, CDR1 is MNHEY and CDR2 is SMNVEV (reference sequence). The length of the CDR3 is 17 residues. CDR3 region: CASSFRTVWTPNTEAFF. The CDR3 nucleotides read TGTGCCAGCAGTTTCCGGACAGTATGGACCCCGAACACTGAAGCTTTCTTT.

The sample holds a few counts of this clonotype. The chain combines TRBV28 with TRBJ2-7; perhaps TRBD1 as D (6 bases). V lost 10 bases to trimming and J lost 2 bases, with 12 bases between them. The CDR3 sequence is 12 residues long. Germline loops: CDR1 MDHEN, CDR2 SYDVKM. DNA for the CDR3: TGTGCCACCAGGGGTAATGCCTACGAGCAGTACTTC. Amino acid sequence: CATRGNAYEQYF.

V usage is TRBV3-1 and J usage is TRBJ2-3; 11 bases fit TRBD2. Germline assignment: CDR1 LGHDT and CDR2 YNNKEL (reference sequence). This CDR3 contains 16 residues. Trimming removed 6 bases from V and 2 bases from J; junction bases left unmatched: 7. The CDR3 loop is CASRLLAGADTDTQYF. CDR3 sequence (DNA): TGTGCCAGCAGGTTACTAGCGGGGGCCGACACAGATACGCAGTATTTT.

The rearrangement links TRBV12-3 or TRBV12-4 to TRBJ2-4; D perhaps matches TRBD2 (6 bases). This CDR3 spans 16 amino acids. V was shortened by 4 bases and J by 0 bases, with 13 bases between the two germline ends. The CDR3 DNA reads TGTGCCAGCAGTTACGGGGGATTCCTAGCCAAAAACATTCAGTACTTC. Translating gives CASSYGGFLAKNIQYF.

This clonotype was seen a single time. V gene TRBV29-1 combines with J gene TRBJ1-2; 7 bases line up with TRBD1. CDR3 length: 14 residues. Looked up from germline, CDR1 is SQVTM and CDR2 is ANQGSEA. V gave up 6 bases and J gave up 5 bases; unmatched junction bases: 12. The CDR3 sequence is CSVEKDRVGYGYTF. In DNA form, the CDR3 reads TGCAGCGTGGAAAAAGACAGGGTGGGATATGGCTACACCTTC.

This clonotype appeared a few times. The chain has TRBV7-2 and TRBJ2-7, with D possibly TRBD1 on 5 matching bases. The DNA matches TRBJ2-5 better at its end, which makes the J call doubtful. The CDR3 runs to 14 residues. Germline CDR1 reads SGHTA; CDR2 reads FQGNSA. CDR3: CASSLQGGSETQYF. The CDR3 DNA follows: TGTGCCAGCAGCTTGCAGGGTGGGTCAGAGACCCAGTACTTC.

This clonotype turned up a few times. The CDR3 reads CASSPRPGPYNEQFF. In DNA form, the CDR3 reads TGTGCCAGCAGCCCCCGCCCGGGCCCCTACAATGAGCAGTTCTTC. V usage is TRBV9 and J usage is TRBJ2-1; no clear D. The CDR3 spans 15 residues. The V gene's germline CDR1 is SGDLS and CDR2 YYNGEE. V was trimmed by 4 bases and J by 2 bases, leaving 13 bases between them.

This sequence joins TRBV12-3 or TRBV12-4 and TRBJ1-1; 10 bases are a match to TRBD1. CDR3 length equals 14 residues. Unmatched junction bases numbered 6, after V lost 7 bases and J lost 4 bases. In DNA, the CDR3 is TGTGCCAGCAACCCGGACAGGGGGGGCACTGAAGCTTTCTTT. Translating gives CASNPDRGGTEAFF.

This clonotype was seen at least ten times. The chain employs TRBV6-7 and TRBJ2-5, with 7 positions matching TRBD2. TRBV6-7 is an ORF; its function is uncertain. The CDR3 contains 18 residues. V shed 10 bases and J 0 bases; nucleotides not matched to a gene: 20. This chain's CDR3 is CAIKADGEGRMYQETQYF. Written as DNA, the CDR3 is TGTGCCATCAAAGCAGATGGGGAGGGACGGATGTACCAAGAGACCCAGTACTTC.

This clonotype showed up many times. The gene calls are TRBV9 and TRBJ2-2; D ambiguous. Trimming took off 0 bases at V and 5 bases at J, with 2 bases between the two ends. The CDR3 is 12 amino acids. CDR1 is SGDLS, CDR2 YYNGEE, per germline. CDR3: CASSVVTGELFF. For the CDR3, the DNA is TGTGCCAGCAGCGTAGTGACCGGGGAGCTGTTTTTT.

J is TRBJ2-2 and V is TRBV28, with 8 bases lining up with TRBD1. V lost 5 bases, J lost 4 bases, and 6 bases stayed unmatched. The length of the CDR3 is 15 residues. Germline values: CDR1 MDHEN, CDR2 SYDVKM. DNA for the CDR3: TGTGCCAGCAGTCGACAGGGGACGGGCACCGGGGAGCTGTTTTTT. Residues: CASSRQGTGTGELFF.

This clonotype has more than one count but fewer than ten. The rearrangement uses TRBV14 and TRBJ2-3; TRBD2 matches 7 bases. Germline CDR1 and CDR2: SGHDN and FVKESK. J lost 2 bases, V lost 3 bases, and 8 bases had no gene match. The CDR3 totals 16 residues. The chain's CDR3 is CASSHQGRDYTDTQYF. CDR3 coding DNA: TGTGCCAGCAGCCACCAAGGCAGGGACTACACAGATACGCAGTATTTT.

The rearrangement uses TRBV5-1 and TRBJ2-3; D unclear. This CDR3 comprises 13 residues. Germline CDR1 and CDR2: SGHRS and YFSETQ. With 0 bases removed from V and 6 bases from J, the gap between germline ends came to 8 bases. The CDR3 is CASSLVVDDTQYF. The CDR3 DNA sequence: TGCGCCAGCAGCTTGGTTGTAGACGATACGCAGTATTTT.

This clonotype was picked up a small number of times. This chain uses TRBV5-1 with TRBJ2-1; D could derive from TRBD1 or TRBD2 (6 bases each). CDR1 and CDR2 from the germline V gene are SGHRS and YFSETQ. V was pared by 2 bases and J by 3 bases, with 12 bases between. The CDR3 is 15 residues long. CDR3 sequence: CASSFSGADYNEQFF. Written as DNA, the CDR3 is TGCGCCAGCAGCTTTTCGGGGGCAGACTACAATGAGCAGTTCTTC. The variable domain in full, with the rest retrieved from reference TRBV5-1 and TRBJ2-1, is KAGVTQTPRYLIKTRGQQVTLSCSPISGHRSVSWYQQTPGQGLQFLFEYFSETQRNKGNFPGRFSGRQFSNSRSEMNVSTLELGDSALYLCASSFSGADYNEQFFGPGTRLTVL.

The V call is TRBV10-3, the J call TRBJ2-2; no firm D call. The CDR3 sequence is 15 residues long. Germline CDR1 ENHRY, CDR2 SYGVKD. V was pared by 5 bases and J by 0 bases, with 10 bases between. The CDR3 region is CAISSPHANTGELFF. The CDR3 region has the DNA TGTGCCATCAGTTCCCCCCACGCGAACACCGGGGAGCTGTTTTTT.

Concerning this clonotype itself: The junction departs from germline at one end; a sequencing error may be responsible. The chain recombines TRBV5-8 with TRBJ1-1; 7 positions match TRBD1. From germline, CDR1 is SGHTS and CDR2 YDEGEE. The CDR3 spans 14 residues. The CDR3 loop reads CANSSTGLNTEAFF. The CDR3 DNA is TGTGCCAACAGCTCGACAGGGTTGAACACTGAAGCTTTCTTT. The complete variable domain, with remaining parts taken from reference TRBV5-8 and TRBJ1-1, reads EAGVTQSPTHLIKTRGQQATLRCSPISGHTSVYWYQQALGLGLQFLLWYDEGEERNRGNFPPRFSGRQFPNYSSELNVNALELEDSALYLCANSSTGLNTEAFFGQGTRLTVV.

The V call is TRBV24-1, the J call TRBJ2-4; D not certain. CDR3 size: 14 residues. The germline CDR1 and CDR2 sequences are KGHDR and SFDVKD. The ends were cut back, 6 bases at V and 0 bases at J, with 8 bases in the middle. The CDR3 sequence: CATSSDGAKNIQYF. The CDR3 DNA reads TGTGCCACCAGTAGTGACGGAGCCAAAAACATTCAGTACTTC.

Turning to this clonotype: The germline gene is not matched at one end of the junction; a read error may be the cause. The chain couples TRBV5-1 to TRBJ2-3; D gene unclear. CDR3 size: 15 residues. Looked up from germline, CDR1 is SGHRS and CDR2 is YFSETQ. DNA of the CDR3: TGCGCCGGCAGCCCCTTGGGCTCTAGCACAGATACGCAGTATTTT. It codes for CAGSPLGSSTDTQYF.